This T cell receptor beta chain is from a study of patients and donors after allogeneic stem cell transplantation. TCRdb re-derived calls from the RT-PCR reads in MiXCR, one entry per CDR3 protein. The repertoire has 110,000 or so distinct CDR3 sequences, approximately 40% of them found once; the top ten carry around 27%. This clonotype was observed a handful of times. Trimming removed 0 bases at V and 6 bases at J, with 11 bases between. The CDR3 runs to 13 residues. The germline gives CDR1 DFQATT, CDR2 SNEGSKA (reference sequence). The chain combines TRBV20-1 with TRBJ1-2, with D possibly TRBD1 on 6 matching bases. The sequenced material came from blood, either unsorted or a sorted T cell fraction (not recorded which). The clonotype comes from a human donor who was either an allogeneic HSCT recipient or a stem cell or donor lymphocyte infusion donor (not recorded which). It is not recorded whose cells these are; they may come from a transplant donor. CDR3 DNA sequence: TGCAGTGCTAGAGATCGGGGGGCTGATGGCTACACCTTC. This translates into CSARDRGADGYTF.